These T cell receptor beta chains were read from a single sample in a study of blood T cell repertoires in COVID-19. Some clones are missing from TCRdb's copy, which holds only in-frame ones; the method was immunoSEQ multiplex PCR. The data contain 200,000 to 300,000 clones, over 70% of them singletons. The sequencing sample was made of peripheral blood. The receptors were sampled from a woman between 40 and 50 years old who had recovered from COVID-19. CDR3s include the opening cysteine and the closing phenylalanine or tryptophan. The D gene is left open where the match is weak. Where a row states a size, it is once, few, many or the class of an expanded clone; other rows omit it.

j_call: TRBJ1-2; d_call: -; v_call: TRBV2; clone_size: -; cdr3_nt: TGTGCCAGCATAGGGGGTCCTCCCCCCTATGGCTACACCTTC; cdr3_aa: CASIGGPPPYGYTF
j_call: TRBJ2-3; d_call: -; v_call: TRBV12-5; clone_size: -; cdr3_nt: TGTGCTAGTGGTTTGAGGGCAGGGAGCACAGATACGCAGTATTTT; cdr3_aa: CASGLRAGSTDTQYF
j_call: TRBJ1-1; d_call: -; v_call: TRBV19; clone_size: -; cdr3_nt: TGTGCCAGTAGTCCCACGGTTATGAACACTGAAGCTTTCTTT; cdr3_aa: CASSPTVMNTEAFF
j_call: TRBJ2-7; d_call: TRBD2; v_call: TRBV2; clone_size: few; cdr3_nt: TGTGCCAGCAGTCTTAAGCGGGGAACTACCTACGAGCAGTACTTC; cdr3_aa: CASSLKRGTTYEQYF
j_call: TRBJ1-4; d_call: -; v_call: TRBV6-1; clone_size: -; cdr3_nt: TGTGCCAGCAGTGAACCTTGGGCCGGACTGGGAAAACTGTTTTTT; cdr3_aa: CASSEPWAGLGKLFF
j_call: TRBJ1-3; d_call: -; v_call: TRBV7-6; clone_size: once; cdr3_nt: TGTGCCAGCAGCCAAGAGGCCGGCGGAATGAACACCATATATTTT; cdr3_aa: CASSQEAGGMNTIYF
j_call: TRBJ1-4; d_call: -; v_call: TRBV25-1; clone_size: -; cdr3_nt: TGTGCCAGCAGTGACAGGGAGGGGAGGGAAAAACTGTTTTTT; cdr3_aa: CASSDREGREKLFF
j_call: TRBJ2-7; d_call: TRBD1; v_call: TRBV10-3; clone_size: -; cdr3_nt: TGTGCCATCAGTGAGTTCGTGGGGAACAGGGGGCCTGAGCAGTACTTC; cdr3_aa: CAISEFVGNRGPEQYF
j_call: TRBJ2-7; d_call: TRBD2; v_call: TRBV5-1; clone_size: -; cdr3_nt: TGCGCCAGCAGTTCTACTAGCGGGGCCTACGAGCAGTACTTC; cdr3_aa: CASSSTSGAYEQYF
j_call: TRBJ1-5; d_call: -; v_call: TRBV6-2/TRBV6-3; clone_size: few; cdr3_nt: TGTGCCAGCAGCAATCCGGGGTACAATCAGCCCCAGCATTTT; cdr3_aa: CASSNPGYNQPQHF
j_call: TRBJ2-7; d_call: -; v_call: TRBV9; clone_size: -; cdr3_nt: TGTGCCAGCAGCGTAGGGGACTTGTCCTACGAGCAGTACTTC; cdr3_aa: CASSVGDLSYEQYF
j_call: TRBJ2-1; d_call: TRBD2; v_call: TRBV5-6; clone_size: -; cdr3_nt: TGTGCCAGCAGCTTGGGCGGGGGGACCTACAATGAGCAGTTCTTC; cdr3_aa: CASSLGGGTYNEQFF
j_call: TRBJ2-4; d_call: TRBD1; v_call: TRBV19; clone_size: -; cdr3_nt: TGTGCCAGTAGTATAGGGACAGGGTTTGCCAAAAACATTCAGTACTTC; cdr3_aa: CASSIGTGFAKNIQYF
j_call: TRBJ2-1; d_call: TRBD2; v_call: TRBV6-2/TRBV6-3; clone_size: -; cdr3_nt: TGTGCCAGCAGTAGCGGGGGGTCGCGGAAAGAGCAGTTCTTC; cdr3_aa: CASSSGGSRKEQFF
j_call: TRBJ1-3; d_call: TRBD1; v_call: TRBV5-1; clone_size: -; cdr3_nt: TGCGCCAGCAGCACGACAGGGGCTGGAAACACCATATATTTT; cdr3_aa: CASSTTGAGNTIYF
j_call: TRBJ2-5; d_call: TRBD1; v_call: TRBV3-1/TRBV3-2; clone_size: -; cdr3_nt: TGTGCCAGCAGCCTAACAGGGGGCAGGGAGACCCAGTACTTC; cdr3_aa: CASSLTGGRETQYF
j_call: TRBJ1-3; d_call: -; v_call: TRBV24-1; clone_size: -; cdr3_nt: TGTGCCACCAGTGACCGATGGACACTCCCGAACACCATATATTTT; cdr3_aa: CATSDRWTLPNTIYF
j_call: TRBJ1-1; d_call: -; v_call: TRBV18; clone_size: few; cdr3_nt: TGTGCCAGCGGCGGGGAGAACACTGAAGCTTTCTTT; cdr3_aa: CASGGENTEAFF
j_call: TRBJ1-5; d_call: TRBD1; v_call: TRBV7-2; clone_size: -; cdr3_nt: TGTGCCAGCAGCGTTGCCGGGACAGGAGCCGTTTATAGCAATCAGCCCCAGCATTTT; cdr3_aa: CASSVAGTGAVYSNQPQHF
j_call: TRBJ1-1; d_call: -; v_call: TRBV19; clone_size: -; cdr3_nt: TGTGCCAGTAGCCCAGGGGCGGAGAACACTGAAGCTTTCTTT; cdr3_aa: CASSPGAENTEAFF
j_call: TRBJ2-1; d_call: TRBD2; v_call: TRBV13; clone_size: -; cdr3_nt: TGTGCCAGCAGCCCCGGGGGGGGAAAGTTTAACAATGAGCAGTTCTTC; cdr3_aa: CASSPGGGKFNNEQFF
j_call: TRBJ2-1; d_call: TRBD2; v_call: TRBV7-2; clone_size: -; cdr3_nt: TGTGCCAGCAGCCCAACTCGGCTAGCGGGGGGGCAGGAGCAGTTCTTC; cdr3_aa: CASSPTRLAGGQEQFF
j_call: TRBJ2-5; d_call: TRBD1; v_call: TRBV3-1/TRBV3-2; clone_size: -; cdr3_nt: TGTGCCAGCAGCCAAAGGCAGGGGGCGACCCAGTACTTC; cdr3_aa: CASSQRQGATQYF
j_call: TRBJ1-5; d_call: TRBD1; v_call: TRBV7-9; clone_size: few; cdr3_nt: TGTGCCAGCAGCAGAGGGACAGATCAGCCCCAGCATTTT; cdr3_aa: CASSRGTDQPQHF
j_call: TRBJ1-1; d_call: -; v_call: TRBV30; clone_size: -; cdr3_nt: TGTGCCTGGAATGAGGGCGGAGGGACTGAAGCTTTCTTT; cdr3_aa: CAWNEGGGTEAFF
j_call: TRBJ2-7; d_call: -; v_call: TRBV2; clone_size: -; cdr3_nt: TGTGCCACCTCGGAGGGAGCGGGTTCCTACGAGCAGTACTTC; cdr3_aa: CATSEGAGSYEQYF
j_call: TRBJ1-2; d_call: TRBD1; v_call: TRBV20-1; clone_size: -; cdr3_nt: TGCAGTGCGGATAGACAGGGCGGCTACACCTTC; cdr3_aa: CSADRQGGYTF
j_call: TRBJ2-1; d_call: -; v_call: TRBV2; clone_size: -; cdr3_nt: TGTGCCAGCAGTGAACAGGGCAGCTCCTACAATGAGCAGTTCTTC; cdr3_aa: CASSEQGSSYNEQFF
j_call: TRBJ2-1; d_call: TRBD1; v_call: TRBV6-5; clone_size: -; cdr3_nt: TGTGCCAGCAGTCCTCAAACAGGGGGCTATGAGCAGTTCTTC; cdr3_aa: CASSPQTGGYEQFF
j_call: TRBJ2-3; d_call: -; v_call: TRBV7-7; clone_size: -; cdr3_nt: TGTGCCAGCAGCTTGGACATAGGCACAGATACGCAGTATTTT; cdr3_aa: CASSLDIGTDTQYF
j_call: TRBJ1-5; d_call: TRBD1; v_call: TRBV15; clone_size: once; cdr3_nt: TGTGCCACCAGCAGAGATAACGCAGGGGGTCAGCCCCAGCATTTT; cdr3_aa: CATSRDNAGGQPQHF
j_call: TRBJ2-4; d_call: TRBD1; v_call: TRBV9; clone_size: -; cdr3_nt: TGTGCCAGCAGCGCTGGGGGACAGGGATTGACCAAAAACATTCAGTACTTC; cdr3_aa: CASSAGGQGLTKNIQYF
j_call: TRBJ2-1; d_call: TRBD2; v_call: TRBV10-3; clone_size: -; cdr3_nt: TGTGCCAGCCGAGGCCTAGCGGGGGTGGGAGGTAATGAGCAGTTCTTC; cdr3_aa: CASRGLAGVGGNEQFF
j_call: TRBJ2-7; d_call: -; v_call: TRBV7-9; clone_size: -; cdr3_nt: TGTGCCAGCAGCTTTGGGACTGGGACTGGACAAGACGAGCAGTACTTC; cdr3_aa: CASSFGTGTGQDEQYF
j_call: TRBJ1-1; d_call: TRBD1; v_call: TRBV6-2/TRBV6-3; clone_size: -; cdr3_nt: TGTGCCAGCAGTTACTCGAGCCCCATAAAGGGGGCTAACACTGAAGCTTTCTTT; cdr3_aa: CASSYSSPIKGANTEAFF
j_call: TRBJ2-7; d_call: -; v_call: TRBV6-2/TRBV6-3; clone_size: -; cdr3_nt: TGTGCCAGCAGTTACTCGGGAGGAGGGGAGCAGTACTTC; cdr3_aa: CASSYSGGGEQYF
j_call: TRBJ2-3; d_call: -; v_call: TRBV5-1; clone_size: -; cdr3_nt: TGCGCCAGCAGCTTGGAGCGGGTCACAGATACGCAGTATTTT; cdr3_aa: CASSLERVTDTQYF
j_call: TRBJ2-3; d_call: -; v_call: TRBV19; clone_size: -; cdr3_nt: TGTGCCAGTAGTCCCCCTCTCAGCACAGATACGCAGTATTTT; cdr3_aa: CASSPPLSTDTQYF
j_call: TRBJ1-2; d_call: -; v_call: TRBV6-2/TRBV6-3; clone_size: -; cdr3_nt: TGTGCCAGCAGCTCTACAGAGGGCAGCAACTATGGCTACACCTTC; cdr3_aa: CASSSTEGSNYGYTF
j_call: TRBJ2-5; d_call: TRBD2; v_call: TRBV3-1/TRBV3-2; clone_size: -; cdr3_nt: TGTGCCAGCAGCCGGACGGGGGGAAAGACCCAGTACTTC; cdr3_aa: CASSRTGGKTQYF
j_call: TRBJ2-2; d_call: TRBD1; v_call: TRBV27; clone_size: -; cdr3_nt: TGTGCCAGCAGTTGGGGGCAGGGGGCATCCGGGGAGCTGTTTTTT; cdr3_aa: CASSWGQGASGELFF
j_call: TRBJ1-3; d_call: -; v_call: TRBV6-5; clone_size: -; cdr3_nt: TGTGCCAGCAGCCCCAAAGCCTTCGGAAACACCATATATTTT; cdr3_aa: CASSPKAFGNTIYF
j_call: TRBJ1-2; d_call: -; v_call: TRBV5-4; clone_size: -; cdr3_nt: TGTGCCAGCAGCCTATTCGGGGGGGCGCGCGGCTATGGCTACACCTTC; cdr3_aa: CASSLFGGARGYGYTF
j_call: TRBJ1-5; d_call: -; v_call: TRBV19; clone_size: few; cdr3_nt: TGTGCCAGTAGTATTTCATATCAGCCCCAGCATTTT; cdr3_aa: CASSISYQPQHF
j_call: TRBJ1-1; d_call: TRBD1; v_call: TRBV9; clone_size: -; cdr3_nt: TGTGCCAGCAGCGCCCAGGGGGCCGGAACTGAAGCTTTCTTT; cdr3_aa: CASSAQGAGTEAFF
j_call: TRBJ2-5; d_call: -; v_call: TRBV21-1; clone_size: -; cdr3_nt: TGTGCCAGCAGCAAAGGGGCTAGCGGGCGTTCCCAAGAGACCCAGTACTTC; cdr3_aa: CASSKGASGRSQETQYF